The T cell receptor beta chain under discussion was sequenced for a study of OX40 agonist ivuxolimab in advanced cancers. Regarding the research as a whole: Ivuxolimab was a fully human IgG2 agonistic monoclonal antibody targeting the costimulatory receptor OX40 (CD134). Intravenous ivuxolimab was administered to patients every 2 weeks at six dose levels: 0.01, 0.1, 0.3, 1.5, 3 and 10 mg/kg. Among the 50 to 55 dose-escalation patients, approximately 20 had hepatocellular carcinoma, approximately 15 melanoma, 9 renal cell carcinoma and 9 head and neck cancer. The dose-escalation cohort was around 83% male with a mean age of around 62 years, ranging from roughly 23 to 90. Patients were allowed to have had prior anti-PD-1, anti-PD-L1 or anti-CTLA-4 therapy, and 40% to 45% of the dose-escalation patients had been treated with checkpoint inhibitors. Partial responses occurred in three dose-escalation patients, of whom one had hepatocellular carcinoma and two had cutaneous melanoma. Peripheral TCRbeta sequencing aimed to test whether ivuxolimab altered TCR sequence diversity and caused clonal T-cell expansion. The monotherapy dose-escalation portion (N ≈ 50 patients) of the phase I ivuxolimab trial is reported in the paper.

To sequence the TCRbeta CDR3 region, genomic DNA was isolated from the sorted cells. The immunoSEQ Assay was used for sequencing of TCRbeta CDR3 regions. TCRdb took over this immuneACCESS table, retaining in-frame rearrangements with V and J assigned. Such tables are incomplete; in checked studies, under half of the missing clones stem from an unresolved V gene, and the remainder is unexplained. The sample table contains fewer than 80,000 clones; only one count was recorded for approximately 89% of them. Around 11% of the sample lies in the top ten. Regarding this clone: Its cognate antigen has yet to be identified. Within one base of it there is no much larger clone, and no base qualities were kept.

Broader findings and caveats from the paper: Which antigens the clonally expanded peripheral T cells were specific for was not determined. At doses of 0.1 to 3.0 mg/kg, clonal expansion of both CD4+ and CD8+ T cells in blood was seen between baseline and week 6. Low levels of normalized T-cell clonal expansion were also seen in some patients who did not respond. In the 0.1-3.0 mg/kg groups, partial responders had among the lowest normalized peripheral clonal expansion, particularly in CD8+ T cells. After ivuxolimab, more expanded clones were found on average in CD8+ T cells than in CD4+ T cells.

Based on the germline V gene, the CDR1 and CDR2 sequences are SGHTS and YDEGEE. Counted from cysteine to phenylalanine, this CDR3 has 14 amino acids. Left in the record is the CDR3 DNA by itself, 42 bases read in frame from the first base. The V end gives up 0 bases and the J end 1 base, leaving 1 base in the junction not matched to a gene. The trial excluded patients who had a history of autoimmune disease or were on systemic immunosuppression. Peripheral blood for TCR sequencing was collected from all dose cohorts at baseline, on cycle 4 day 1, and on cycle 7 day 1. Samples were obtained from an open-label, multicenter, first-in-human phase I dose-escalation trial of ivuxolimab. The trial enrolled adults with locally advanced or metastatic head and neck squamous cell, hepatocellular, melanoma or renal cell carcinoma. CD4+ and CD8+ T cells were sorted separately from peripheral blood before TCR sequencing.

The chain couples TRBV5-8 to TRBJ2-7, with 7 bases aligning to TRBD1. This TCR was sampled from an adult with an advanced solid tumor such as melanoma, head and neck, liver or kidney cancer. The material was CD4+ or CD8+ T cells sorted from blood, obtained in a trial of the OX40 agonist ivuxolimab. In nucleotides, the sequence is TGTGCCAGCAGCTTGGTCAGGGGGTCCTACGAGCAGTACTTC. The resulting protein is CASSLVRGSYEQYF.